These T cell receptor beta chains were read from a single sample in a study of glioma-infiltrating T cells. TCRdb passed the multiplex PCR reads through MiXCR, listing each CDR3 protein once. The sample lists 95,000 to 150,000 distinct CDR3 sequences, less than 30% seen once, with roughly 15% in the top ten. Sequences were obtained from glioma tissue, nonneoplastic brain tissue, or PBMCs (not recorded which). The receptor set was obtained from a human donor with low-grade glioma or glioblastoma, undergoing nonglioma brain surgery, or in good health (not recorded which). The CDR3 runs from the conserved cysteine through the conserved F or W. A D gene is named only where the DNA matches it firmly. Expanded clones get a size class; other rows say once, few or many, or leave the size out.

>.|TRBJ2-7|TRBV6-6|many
CASSYGGQTAYEQYF
TGTGCCAGCAGTTACGGAGGACAGACGGCCTACGAGCAGTACTTC
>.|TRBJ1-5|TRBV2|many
CASSRDISGDQPQHF
TGTGCCAGCAGTAGGGACATCTCGGGGGATCAGCCCCAGCATTTT
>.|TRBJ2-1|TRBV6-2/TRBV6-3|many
CASSYLRQPTSPNNEQFF
TGTGCCAGCAGTTACTTGAGACAGCCAACCAGCCCTAACAATGAGCAGTTCTTC
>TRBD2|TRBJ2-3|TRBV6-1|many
CASIAGGVTDTQYF
TGTGCCTCAATAGCGGGAGGAGTCACAGATACGCAGTATTTT
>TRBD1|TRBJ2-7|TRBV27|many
CASSLRTGGYEQYF
TGTGCCAGCAGTTTAAGGACAGGGGGCTACGAGCAGTACTTC
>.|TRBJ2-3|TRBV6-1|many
CASSPASGTQYF
TGTGCCAGCAGCCCCGCCTCAGGGACGCAGTATTTT
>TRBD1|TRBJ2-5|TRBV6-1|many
CASSGQGRETQYF
TGTGCCAGCTCGGGACAGGGGAGGGAGACCCAGTACTTC
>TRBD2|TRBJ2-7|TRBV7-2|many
CASSTTRAGGAYEQYF
TGTGCCAGCAGCACCACCAGGGCGGGAGGGGCCTACGAGCAGTACTTC
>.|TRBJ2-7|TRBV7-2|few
CASSFGLTTYEQYF
TGTGCCAGCAGCTTCGGCCTAACAACCTACGAGCAGTACTTC
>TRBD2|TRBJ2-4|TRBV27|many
CASSFGGGYIQYF
TGTGCCAGCAGTTTTGGGGGGGGGTACATTCAGTACTTC
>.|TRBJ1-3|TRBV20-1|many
CSARDSGLTGNTIYF
TGCAGTGCTAGAGATTCGGGGTTGACTGGAAACACCATATATTTT
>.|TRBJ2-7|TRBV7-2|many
CASSPGVGYEQYF
TGTGCCAGCAGCCCCGGGGTGGGCTACGAGCAGTACTTC
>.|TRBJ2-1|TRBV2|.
CASSEAGGWRGAYSEQFF
TGTGCCAGCAGTGAAGCTGGAGGTTGGCGGGGAGCCTACAGTGAGCAGTTCTTC
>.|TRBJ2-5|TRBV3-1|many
CASSQRGQETQYF
TGTGCCAGCAGCCAAAGGGGACAAGAGACCCAGTACTTC
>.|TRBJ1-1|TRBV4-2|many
CASSLGQPGGQAFF
TGTGCCAGCAGCCTTGGACAGCCTGGAGGGCAAGCTTTCTTT
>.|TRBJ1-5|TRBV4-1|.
CASSLEGNSNQPQHF
TGCGCCAGCAGCTTGGAGGGAAATAGCAATCAGCCCCAGCATTTT
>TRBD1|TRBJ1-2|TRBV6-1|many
CASRTTGDIGYTF
TGTGCCAGCAGAACGACAGGGGATATCGGCTACACCTTC
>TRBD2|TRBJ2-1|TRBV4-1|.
CASSPSSGSMYEQFF
TGCGCCAGCAGCCCCTCTAGCGGGAGTATGTATGAGCAGTTCTTC
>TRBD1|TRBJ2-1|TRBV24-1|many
CATSTGGFYNEQFF
TGTGCCACCAGTACAGGGGGCTTTTACAATGAGCAGTTCTTC
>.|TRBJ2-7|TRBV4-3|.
CASSQGLLSDEQYF
TGCGCCAGCAGCCAAGGACTCCTGAGCGACGAGCAGTACTTC
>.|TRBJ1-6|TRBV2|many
CASRVDRSSYNSPLHF
TGTGCCAGCAGAGTTGACAGGTCCTCCTATAATTCACCCCTCCACTTT
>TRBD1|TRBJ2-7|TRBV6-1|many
CASSPTGVEQYF
TGTGCCAGCAGTCCAACAGGGGTCGAGCAGTACTTC
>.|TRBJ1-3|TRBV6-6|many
CASSYSATEGNTIYF
TGTGCCAGCAGTTACTCGGCGACAGAGGGAAACACCATATATTTT
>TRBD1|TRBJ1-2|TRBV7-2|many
CASSLTGGKADGYTF
TGTGCCAGCAGCCTAACAGGGGGCAAAGCGGATGGCTACACCTTC
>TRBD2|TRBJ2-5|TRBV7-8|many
CASSSLRGTSGRETQYF
TGTGCCAGCAGCTCACTTAGGGGGACTAGCGGGAGAGAGACCCAGTACTTC
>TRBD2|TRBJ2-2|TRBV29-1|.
CSVGGLAGTTGELFF
TGCAGCGTTGGGGGACTAGCGGGAACCACCGGGGAGCTGTTTTTT
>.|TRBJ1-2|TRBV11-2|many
CASSSGRFNGYTF
TGTGCCAGCAGTTCGGGGAGGTTTAATGGCTACACCTTC
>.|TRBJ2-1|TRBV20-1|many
CSARGAEQFF
TGCAGTGCTAGAGGGGCTGAGCAGTTCTTC
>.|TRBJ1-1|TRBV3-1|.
CASSRRDGNTEAFF
TGTGCCAGCAGCCGCCGGGACGGGAACACTGAAGCTTTCTTT
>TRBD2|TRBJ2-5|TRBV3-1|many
CASATSGTIETQYF
TGTGCCAGCGCCACGAGCGGGACTATCGAGACCCAGTACTTC
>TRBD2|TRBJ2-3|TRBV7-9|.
CATRSLTTSGYTDTQYF
TGTGCCACCCGCTCACTTACGACTAGCGGATACACAGATACGCAGTATTTT
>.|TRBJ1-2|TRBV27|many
CASSPARGYGYTF
TGTGCCAGCAGTCCCGCCAGAGGCTATGGCTACACCTTC
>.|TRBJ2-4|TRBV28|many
CASSFYDTGFAKNIQYF
TGTGCCAGCAGTTTTTACGACACGGGGTTTGCCAAAAACATTCAGTACTTC
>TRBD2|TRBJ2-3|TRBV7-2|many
CASSPLAGSSTDTQYF
TGTGCCAGCAGCCCCCTAGCGGGATCTAGCACAGATACGCAGTATTTT
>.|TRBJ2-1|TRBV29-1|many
CSVDGSSYNEQFF
TGCAGCGTTGATGGCAGCTCCTACAATGAGCAGTTCTTC
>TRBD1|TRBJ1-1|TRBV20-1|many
CSAKGQGGTEAFF
TGCAGTGCTAAGGGACAGGGCGGGACTGAAGCTTTCTTT
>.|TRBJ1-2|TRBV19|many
CASSIGQGRGYTF
TGTGCCAGTAGTATTGGGCAGGGGAGAGGCTACACCTTC
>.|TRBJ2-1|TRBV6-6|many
CASSYGISFNEQFF
TGTGCCAGCAGTTACGGGATTAGCTTCAATGAGCAGTTCTTC
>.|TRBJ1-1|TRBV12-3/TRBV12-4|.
CASSQGWTEAFF
TGTGCCAGCAGTCAGGGTTGGACTGAAGCTTTCTTT